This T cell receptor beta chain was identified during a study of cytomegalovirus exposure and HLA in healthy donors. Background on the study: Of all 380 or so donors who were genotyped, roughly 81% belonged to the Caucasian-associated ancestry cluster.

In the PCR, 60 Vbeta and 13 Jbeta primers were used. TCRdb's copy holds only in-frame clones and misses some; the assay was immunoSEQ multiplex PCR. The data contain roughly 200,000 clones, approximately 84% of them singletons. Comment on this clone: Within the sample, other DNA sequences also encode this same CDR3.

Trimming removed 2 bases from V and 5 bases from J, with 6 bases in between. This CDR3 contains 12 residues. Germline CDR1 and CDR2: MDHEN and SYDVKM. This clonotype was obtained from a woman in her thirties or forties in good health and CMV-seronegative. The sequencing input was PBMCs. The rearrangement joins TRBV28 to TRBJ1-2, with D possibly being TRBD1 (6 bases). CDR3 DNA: TGTGCCAGCAGTTTAAGGGGGTATGGCTACACCTTC. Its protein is CASSLRGYGYTF.